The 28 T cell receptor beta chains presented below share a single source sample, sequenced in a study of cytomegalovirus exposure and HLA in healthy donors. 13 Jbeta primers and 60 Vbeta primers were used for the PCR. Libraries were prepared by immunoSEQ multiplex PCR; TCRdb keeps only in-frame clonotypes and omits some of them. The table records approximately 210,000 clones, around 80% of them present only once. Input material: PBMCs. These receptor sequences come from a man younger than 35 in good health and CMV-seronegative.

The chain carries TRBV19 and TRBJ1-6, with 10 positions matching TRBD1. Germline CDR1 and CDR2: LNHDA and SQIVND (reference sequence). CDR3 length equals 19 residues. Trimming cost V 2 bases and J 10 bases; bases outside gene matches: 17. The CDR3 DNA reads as TGTGCCAGTAGTATATGGGACCGCCCGGGACAGGGGAACGAATCACCCCTCCACTTT. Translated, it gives CASSIWDRPGQGNESPLHF.

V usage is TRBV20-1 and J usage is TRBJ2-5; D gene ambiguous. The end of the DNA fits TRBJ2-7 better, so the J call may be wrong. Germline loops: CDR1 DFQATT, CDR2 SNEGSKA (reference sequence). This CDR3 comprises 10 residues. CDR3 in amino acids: CSASVYEQYF. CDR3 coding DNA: TGCAGTGCTAGCGTCTACGAGCAGTACTTC.

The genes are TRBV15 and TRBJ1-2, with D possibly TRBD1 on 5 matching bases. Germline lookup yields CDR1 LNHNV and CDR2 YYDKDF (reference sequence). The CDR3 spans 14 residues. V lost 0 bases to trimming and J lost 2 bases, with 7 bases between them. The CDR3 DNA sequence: TGTGCCACCAGCAGAGATACAGGAAACTATGGCTACACCTTC. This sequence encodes CATSRDTGNYGYTF.

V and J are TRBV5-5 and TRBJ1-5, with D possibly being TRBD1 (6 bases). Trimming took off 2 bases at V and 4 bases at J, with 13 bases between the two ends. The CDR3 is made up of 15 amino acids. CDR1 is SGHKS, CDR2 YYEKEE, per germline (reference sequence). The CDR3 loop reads CASSFYATGNQPQHF. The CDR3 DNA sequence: TGTGCCAGCAGCTTCTACGCAACAGGGAATCAGCCCCAGCATTTT.

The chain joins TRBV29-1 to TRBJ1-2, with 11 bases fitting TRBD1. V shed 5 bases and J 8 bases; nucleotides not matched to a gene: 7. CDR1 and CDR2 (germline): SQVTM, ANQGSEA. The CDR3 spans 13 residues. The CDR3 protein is CSVRTGGATGYTF. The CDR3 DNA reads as TGCAGCGTTAGGACAGGGGGCGCGACGGGCTACACCTTC.

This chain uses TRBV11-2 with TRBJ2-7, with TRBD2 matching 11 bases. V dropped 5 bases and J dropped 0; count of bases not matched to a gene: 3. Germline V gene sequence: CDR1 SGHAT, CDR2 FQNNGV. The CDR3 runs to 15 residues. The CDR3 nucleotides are TGTGCCAGCAGCCTCGGGACTAGCGGCTCCTACGAGCAGTACTTC. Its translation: CASSLGTSGSYEQYF.

Here the CDR3 DNA reads TGTGCCAGCAGCGTAGGGAACCCAGGCTACGAGCAGTACTTC. This translates into CASSVGNPGYEQYF. The chain is built from TRBV9 and TRBJ2-7; D remains ambiguous. The CDR3 contains 14 residues. Germline V CDR1 and CDR2: SGDLS, YYNGEE. V was trimmed by 0 bases and J by 3 bases, leaving 10 bases between them.

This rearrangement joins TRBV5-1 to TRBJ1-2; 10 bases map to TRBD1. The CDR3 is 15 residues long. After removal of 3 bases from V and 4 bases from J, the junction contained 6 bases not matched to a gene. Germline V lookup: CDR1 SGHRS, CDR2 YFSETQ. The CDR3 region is CASSSSGTGAYGYTF. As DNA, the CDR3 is TGCGCCAGCAGCTCATCCGGGACAGGGGCCTATGGCTACACCTTC.

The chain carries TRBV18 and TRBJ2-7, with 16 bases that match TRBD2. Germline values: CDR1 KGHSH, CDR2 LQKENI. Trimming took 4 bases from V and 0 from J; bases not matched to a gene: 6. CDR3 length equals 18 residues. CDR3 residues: CASSRRGLAGGSSYEQYF. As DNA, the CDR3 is TGTGCCAGCTCACGGAGGGGACTAGCGGGAGGGAGCTCCTACGAGCAGTACTTC.

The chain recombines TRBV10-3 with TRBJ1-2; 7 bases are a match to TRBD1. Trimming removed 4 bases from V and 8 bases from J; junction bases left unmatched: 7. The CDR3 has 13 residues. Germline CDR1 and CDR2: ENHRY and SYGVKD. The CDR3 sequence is CAISGTGAGGYTF. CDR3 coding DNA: TGTGCCATCAGTGGCACAGGGGCAGGGGGCTACACCTTC.

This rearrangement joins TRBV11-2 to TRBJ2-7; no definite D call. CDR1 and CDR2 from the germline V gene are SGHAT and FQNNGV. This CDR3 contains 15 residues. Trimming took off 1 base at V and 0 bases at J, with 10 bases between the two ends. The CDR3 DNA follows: TGTGCCAGCAGCTTAGGGCCCCAATCCTCCTACGAGCAGTACTTC. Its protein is CASSLGPQSSYEQYF.

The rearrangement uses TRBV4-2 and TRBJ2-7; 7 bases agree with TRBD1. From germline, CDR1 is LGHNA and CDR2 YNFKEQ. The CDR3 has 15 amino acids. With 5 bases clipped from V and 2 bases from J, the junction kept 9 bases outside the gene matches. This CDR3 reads CASSEGPDRAYEQYF. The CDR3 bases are TGTGCCAGCAGCGAAGGACCCGACAGGGCCTACGAGCAGTACTTC.

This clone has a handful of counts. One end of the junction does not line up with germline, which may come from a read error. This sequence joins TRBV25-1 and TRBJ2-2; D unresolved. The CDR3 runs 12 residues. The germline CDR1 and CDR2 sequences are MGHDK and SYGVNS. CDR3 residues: CASSLNTWELFF. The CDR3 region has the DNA TGTGCCAGCAGTCTGAACACCTGGGAGCTGTTTTTT.

CDR3: CASSFYPGDLWGYTF. The DNA for the CDR3 is TGTGCCAGCAGCTTCTATCCGGGGGACCTCTGGGGCTACACCTTC. The chain combines TRBV5-4 with TRBJ1-2, with TRBD1 as a possible D gene (5 bases). Trimming shortened V by 2 bases and J by 8 bases, and 19 bases separated the two germline ends. The CDR3 is made up of 15 amino acids. Germline-derived CDR1 and CDR2 are SGHNT and YYREEE (reference sequence). Full variable domain (rest looked up from reference TRBV5-4 and TRBJ1-2): ETGVTQSPTHLIKTRGQQVTLRCSSQSGHNTVSWYQQALGQGPQFIFQYYREEENGRGNFPPRFSGLQFPNYSSELNVNALELDDSALYLCASSFYPGDLWGYTFGSGTRLTVV.

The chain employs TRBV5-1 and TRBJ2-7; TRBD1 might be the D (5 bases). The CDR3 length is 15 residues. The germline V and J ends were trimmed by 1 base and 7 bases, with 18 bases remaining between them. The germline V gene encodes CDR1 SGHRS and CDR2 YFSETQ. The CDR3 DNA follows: TGCGCCAGCAGCTTGCCCTCCTCGCAGGGTGGAGAGCAGTACTTC. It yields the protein CASSLPSSQGGEQYF. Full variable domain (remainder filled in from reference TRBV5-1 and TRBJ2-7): KAGVTQTPRYLIKTRGQQVTLSCSPISGHRSVSWYQQTPGQGLQFLFEYFSETQRNKGNFPGRFSGRQFSNSRSEMNVSTLELGDSALYLCASSLPSSQGGEQYFGPGTRLTVT.

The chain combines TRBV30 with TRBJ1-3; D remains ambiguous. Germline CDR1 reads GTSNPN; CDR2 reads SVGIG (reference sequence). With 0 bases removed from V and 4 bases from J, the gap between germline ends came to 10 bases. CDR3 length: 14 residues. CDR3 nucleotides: TGTGCCTGGAGTGTACTTGTCCCCGGAAACACCATATATTTT. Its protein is CAWSVLVPGNTIYF.

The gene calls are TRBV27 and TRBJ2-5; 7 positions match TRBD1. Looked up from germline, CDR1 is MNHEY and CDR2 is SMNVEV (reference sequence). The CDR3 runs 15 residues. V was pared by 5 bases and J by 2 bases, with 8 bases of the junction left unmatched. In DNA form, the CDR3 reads TGTGCCAGCAGTCCTCCGGGACAGTTACAAGAGACCCAGTACTTC. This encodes CASSPPGQLQETQYF.

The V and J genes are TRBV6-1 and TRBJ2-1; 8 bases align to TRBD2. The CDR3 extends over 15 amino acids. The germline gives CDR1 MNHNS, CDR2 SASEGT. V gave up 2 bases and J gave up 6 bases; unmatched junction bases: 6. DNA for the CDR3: TGTGCCAGCAGTGAATCAAGCGGGAGCCCCAATGAGCAGTTCTTC. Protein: CASSESSGSPNEQFF.

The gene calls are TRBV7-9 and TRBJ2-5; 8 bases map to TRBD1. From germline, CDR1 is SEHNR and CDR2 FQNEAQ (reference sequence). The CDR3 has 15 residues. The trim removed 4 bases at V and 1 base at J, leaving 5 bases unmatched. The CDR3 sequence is CASSSRTGRQETQYF. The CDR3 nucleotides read TGTGCCAGCAGCTCACGGACAGGGCGCCAAGAGACCCAGTACTTC.

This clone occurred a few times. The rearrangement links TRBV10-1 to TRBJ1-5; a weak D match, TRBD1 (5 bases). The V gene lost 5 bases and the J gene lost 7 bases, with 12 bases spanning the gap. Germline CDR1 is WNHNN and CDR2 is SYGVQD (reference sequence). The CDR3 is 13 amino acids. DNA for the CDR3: TGCGCCAGCAGTCCTGGGGAGGGGCAGCCCCAGCATTTT. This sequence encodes CASSPGEGQPQHF.

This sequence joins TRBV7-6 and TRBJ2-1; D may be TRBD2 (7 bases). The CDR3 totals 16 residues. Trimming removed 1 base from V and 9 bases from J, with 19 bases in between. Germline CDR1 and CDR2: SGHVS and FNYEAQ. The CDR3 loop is CASSLGLGGGAAEQFF. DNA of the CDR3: TGTGCCAGCAGCTTAGGATTAGGTGGGGGGGCAGCTGAGCAGTTCTTC.

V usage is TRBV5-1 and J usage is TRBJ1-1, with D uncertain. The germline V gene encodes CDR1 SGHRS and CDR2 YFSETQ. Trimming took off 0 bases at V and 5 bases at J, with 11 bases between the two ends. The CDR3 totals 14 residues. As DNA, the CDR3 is TGCGCCAGCAGCTTGGGCCCGGGTAGGACTGAAGCTTTCTTT. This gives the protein CASSLGPGRTEAFF.

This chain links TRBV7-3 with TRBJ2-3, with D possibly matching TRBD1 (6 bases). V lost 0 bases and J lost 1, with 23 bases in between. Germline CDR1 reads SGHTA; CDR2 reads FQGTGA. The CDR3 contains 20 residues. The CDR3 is CASSLTSRTAVSLGTDTQYF. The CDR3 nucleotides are TGTGCCAGCAGCTTAACAAGTAGGACAGCCGTCTCTTTAGGCACAGATACGCAGTATTTT.

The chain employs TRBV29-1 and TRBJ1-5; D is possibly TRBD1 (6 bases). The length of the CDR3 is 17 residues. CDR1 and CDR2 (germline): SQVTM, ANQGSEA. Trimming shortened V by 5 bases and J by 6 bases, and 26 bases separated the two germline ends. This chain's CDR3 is CSVSGGGLEGGPQPQHF. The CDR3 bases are TGCAGCGTTTCTGGAGGGGGTTTGGAGGGGGGGCCTCAGCCCCAGCATTTT.

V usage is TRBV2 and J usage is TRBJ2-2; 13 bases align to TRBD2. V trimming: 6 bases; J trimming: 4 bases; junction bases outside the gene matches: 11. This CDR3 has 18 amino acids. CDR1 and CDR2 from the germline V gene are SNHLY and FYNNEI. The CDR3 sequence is CASSVRLAGGTGTGELFF. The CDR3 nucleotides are TGTGCCAGCAGCGTTCGACTAGCGGGGGGCACGGGCACCGGGGAGCTGTTTTTT.

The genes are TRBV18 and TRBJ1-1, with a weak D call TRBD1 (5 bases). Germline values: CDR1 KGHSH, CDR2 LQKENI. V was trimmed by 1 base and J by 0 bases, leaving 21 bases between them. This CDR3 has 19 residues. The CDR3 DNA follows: TGTGCCAGCTCACCACGTCTGCGGGCGGGGGGTTATTTGAACACTGAAGCTTTCTTT. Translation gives CASSPRLRAGGYLNTEAFF.

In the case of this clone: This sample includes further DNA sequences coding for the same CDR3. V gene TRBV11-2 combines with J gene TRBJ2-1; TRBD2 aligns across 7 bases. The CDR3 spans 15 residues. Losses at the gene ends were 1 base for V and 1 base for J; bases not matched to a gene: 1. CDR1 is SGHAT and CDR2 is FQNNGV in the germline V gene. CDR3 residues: CASSLAGGSYNEQFF. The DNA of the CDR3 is TGTGCCAGCAGCTTAGCGGGAGGTTCCTACAATGAGCAGTTCTTC.

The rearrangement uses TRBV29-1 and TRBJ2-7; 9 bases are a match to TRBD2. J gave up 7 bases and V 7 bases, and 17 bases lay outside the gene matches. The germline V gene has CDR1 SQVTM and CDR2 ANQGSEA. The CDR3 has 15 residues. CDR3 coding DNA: TGCAGCGCCAAGGCGTGGGCGGGAGGGGTGAAAGAGCAGTACTTC. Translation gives CSAKAWAGGVKEQYF.